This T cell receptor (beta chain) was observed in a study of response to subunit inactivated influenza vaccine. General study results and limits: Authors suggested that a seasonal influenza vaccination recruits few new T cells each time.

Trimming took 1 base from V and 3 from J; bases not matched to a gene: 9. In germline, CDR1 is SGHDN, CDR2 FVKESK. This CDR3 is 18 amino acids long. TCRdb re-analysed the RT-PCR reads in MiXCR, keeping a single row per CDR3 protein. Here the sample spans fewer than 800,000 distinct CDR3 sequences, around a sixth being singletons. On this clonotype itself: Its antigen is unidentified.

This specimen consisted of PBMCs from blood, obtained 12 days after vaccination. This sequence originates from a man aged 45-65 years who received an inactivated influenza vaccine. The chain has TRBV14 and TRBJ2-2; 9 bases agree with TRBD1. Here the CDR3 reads CASSQVGQGFIDTGELFF. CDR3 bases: TGTGCCAGCAGCCAAGTGGGACAGGGATTTATCGACACCGGGGAGCTGTTTTTT.